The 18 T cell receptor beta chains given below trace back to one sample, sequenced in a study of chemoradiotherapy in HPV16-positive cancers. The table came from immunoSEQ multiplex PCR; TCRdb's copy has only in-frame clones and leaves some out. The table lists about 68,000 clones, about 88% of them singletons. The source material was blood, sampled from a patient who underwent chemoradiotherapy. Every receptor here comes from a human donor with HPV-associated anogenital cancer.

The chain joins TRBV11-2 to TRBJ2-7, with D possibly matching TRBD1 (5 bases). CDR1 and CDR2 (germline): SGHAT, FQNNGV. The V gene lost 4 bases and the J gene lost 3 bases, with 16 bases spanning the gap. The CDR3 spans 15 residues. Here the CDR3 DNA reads TGTGCCAGCAGCTCGACAGTCGCCTTAATCTACGAGCAGTACTTC. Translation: CASSSTVALIYEQYF.

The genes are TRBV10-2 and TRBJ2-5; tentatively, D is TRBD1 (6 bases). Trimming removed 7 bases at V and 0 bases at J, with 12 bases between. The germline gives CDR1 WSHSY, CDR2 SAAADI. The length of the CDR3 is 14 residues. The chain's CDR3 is CASIPGQYQETQYF. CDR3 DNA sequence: TGCGCCAGCATTCCCGGACAGTACCAAGAGACCCAGTACTTC.

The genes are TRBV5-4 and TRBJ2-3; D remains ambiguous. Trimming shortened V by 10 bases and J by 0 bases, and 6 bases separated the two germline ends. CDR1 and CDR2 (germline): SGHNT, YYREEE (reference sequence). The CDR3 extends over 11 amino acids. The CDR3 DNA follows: TGTGCCGGAGCCAGCACAGATACGCAGTATTTT. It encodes CAGASTDTQYF.

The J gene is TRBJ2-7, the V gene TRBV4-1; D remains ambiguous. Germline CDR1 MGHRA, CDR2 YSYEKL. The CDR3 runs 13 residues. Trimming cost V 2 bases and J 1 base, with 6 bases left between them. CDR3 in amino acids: CASSQTPSYEQYF. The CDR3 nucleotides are TGCGCCAGCAGCCAAACTCCGTCCTACGAGCAGTACTTC.

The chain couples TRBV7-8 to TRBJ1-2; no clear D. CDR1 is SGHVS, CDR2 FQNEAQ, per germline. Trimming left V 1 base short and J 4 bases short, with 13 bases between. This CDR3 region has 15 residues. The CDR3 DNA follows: TGTGCCAGCAGCTTAGATGCTGTCAATGCCTATGGCTACACCTTC. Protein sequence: CASSLDAVNAYGYTF.

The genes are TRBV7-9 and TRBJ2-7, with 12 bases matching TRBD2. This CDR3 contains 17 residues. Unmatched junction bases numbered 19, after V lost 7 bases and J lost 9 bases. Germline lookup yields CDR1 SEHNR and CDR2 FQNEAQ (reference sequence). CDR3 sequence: CASIDSKWTSGTSLQYF. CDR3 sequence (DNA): TGTGCCAGCATCGACTCGAAATGGACTAGCGGGACCTCCTTGCAGTACTTC.

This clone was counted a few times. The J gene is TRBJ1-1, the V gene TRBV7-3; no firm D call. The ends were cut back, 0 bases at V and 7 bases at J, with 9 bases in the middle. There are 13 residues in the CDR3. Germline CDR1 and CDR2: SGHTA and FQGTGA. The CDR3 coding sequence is TGTGCCAGCAGCTTAACACGAAGAGATGAAGCTTTCTTT. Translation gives CASSLTRRDEAFF.

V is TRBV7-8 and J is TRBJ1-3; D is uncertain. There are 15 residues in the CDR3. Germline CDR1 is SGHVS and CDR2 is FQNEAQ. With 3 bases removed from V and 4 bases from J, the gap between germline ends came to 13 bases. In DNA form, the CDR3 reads TGTGCCAGCAGCTTTCCTCTGGGCGGGGGAAACACCATATATTTT. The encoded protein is CASSFPLGGGNTIYF.

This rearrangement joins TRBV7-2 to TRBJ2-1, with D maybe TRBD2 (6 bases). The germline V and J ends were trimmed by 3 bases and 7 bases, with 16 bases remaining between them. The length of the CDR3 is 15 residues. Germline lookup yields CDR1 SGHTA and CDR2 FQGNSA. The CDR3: CASSFRTGRSNEQFF. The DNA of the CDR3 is TGTGCCAGCAGCTTTAGGACGGGGAGGTCGAATGAGCAGTTCTTC. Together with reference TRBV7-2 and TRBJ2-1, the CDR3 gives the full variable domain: GAGVSQSPSNKVTEKGKDVELRCDPISGHTALYWYRQSLGQGLEFLIYFQGNSAPDKSGLPSDRFSAERTGGSVSTLTIQRTQQEDSAVYLCASSFRTGRSNEQFFGPGTRLTVL.

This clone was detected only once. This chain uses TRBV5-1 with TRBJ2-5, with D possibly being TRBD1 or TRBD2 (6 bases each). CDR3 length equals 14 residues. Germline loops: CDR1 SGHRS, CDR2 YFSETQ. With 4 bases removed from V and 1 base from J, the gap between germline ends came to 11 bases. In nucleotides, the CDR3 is TGCGCCAGCAGCCTGTGGGGGGCCCAAGAGACCCAGTACTTC. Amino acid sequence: CASSLWGAQETQYF.

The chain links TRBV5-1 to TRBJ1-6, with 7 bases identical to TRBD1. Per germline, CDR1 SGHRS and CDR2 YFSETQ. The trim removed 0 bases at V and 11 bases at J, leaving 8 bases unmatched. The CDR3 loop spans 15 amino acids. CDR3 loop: CASSLDATGRAPLHF. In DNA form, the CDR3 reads TGCGCCAGCAGCTTGGATGCGACAGGGAGGGCACCCCTCCACTTT. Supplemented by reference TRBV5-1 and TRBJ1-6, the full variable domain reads KAGVTQTPRYLIKTRGQQVTLSCSPISGHRSVSWYQQTPGQGLQFLFEYFSETQRNKGNFPGRFSGRQFSNSRSEMNVSTLELGDSALYLCASSLDATGRAPLHFGNGTRLTVT.

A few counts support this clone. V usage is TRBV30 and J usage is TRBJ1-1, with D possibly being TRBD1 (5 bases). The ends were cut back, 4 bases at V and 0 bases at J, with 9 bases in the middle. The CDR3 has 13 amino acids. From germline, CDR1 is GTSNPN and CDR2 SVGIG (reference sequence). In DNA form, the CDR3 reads TGTGCCTGGAAGAGGGACCTGAACACTGAAGCTTTCTTT. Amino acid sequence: CAWKRDLNTEAFF. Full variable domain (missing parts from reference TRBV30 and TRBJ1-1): SQTIHQWPATLVQPVGSPLSLECTVEGTSNPNLYWYRQAAGRGLQLLFYSVGIGQISSEVPQNLSASRPQDRQFILSSKKLLLSDSGFYLCAWKRDLNTEAFFGQGTRLTVV.

The CDR3 sequence: CASSLERGVPEAFF. Here the CDR3 DNA reads TGTGCCAGCAGCTTAGAGAGGGGGGTGCCTGAAGCTTTCTTT. The chain combines TRBV11-2 with TRBJ1-1; a possible D gene is TRBD1 (6 bases). Trimming left V 0 bases short and J 6 bases short, with 11 bases between. The CDR3 sequence is 14 residues long. Germline CDR1 and CDR2: SGHAT and FQNNGV. Variable domain in full (rest from reference TRBV11-2 and TRBJ1-1): EAGVAQSPRYKIIEKRQSVAFWCNPISGHATLYWYQQILGQGPKLLIQFQNNGVVDDSQLPKDRFSAERLKGVDSTLKIQPAKLEDSAVYLCASSLERGVPEAFFGQGTRLTVV.

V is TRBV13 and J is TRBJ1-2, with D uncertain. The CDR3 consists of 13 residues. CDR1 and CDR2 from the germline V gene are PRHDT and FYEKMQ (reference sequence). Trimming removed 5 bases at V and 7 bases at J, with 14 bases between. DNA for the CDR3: TGTGCCAGCAGCCTGCGGAGGGCGATTGGCTACACCTTC. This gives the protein CASSLRRAIGYTF.

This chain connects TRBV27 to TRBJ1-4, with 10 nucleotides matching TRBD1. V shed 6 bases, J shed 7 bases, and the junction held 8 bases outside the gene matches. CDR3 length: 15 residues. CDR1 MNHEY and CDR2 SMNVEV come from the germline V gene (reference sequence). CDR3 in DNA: TGTGCCAGCAGGAGACAGGGGGCCTGGGGTGAAAAACTGTTTTTT. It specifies CASRRQGAWGEKLFF.

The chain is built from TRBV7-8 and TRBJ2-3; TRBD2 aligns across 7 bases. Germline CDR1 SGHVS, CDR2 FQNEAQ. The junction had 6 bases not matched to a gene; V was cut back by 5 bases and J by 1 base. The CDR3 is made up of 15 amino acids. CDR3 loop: CASSLEAGGTDTQYF. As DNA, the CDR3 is TGTGCCAGCAGCCTGGAGGCGGGGGGCACAGATACGCAGTATTTT.

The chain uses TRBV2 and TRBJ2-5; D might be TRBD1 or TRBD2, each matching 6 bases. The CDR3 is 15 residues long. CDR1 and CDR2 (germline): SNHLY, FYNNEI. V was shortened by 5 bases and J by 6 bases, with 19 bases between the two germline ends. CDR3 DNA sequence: TGTGCCAGCAGTCAAATGGTGGGGGGCCAGAAGACCCAGTACTTC. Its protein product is CASSQMVGGQKTQYF. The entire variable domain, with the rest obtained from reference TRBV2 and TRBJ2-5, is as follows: EPEVTQTPSHQVTQMGQEVILRCVPISNHLYFYWYRQILGQKVEFLVSFYNNEISEKSEIFDDQFSVERPDGSNFTLKIRSTKLEDSAMYFCASSQMVGGQKTQYFGPGTRLLVL.

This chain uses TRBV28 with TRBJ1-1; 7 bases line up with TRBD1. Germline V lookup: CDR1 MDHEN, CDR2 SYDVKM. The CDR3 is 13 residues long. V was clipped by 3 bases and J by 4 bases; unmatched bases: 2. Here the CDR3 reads CASSFQGGTEAFF. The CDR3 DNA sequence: TGTGCCAGCAGTTTTCAGGGGGGCACTGAAGCTTTCTTT.